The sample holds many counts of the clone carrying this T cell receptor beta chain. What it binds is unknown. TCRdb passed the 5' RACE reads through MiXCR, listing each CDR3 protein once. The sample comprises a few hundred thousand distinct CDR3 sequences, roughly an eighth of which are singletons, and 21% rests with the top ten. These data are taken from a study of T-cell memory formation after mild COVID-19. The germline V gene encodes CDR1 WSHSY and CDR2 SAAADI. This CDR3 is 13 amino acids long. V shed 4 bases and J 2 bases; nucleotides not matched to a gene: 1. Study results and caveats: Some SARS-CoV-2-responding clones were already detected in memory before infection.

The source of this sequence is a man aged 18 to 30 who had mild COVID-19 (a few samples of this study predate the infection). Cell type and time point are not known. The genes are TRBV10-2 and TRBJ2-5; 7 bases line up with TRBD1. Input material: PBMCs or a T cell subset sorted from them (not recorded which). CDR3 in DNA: TGCGCCAGCAGTGGGGGACAGCAAGAGACCCAGTACTTC. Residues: CASSGGQQETQYF.